The 13 T cell receptor beta chains presented below share a single source sample, sequenced in a study of cytomegalovirus exposure and HLA in healthy donors. This PCR relied on a set of 60 Vbeta primers and 13 Jbeta primers. TCRdb's table, derived via immunoSEQ multiplex PCR, lists solely in-frame clones and lacks some. This repertoire shows 240,000 or so clones, roughly 82% found once; its top ten account for approximately 5.3%. Sequenced sample: PBMCs. The source is a middle-aged woman in good health and CMV-seropositive.

The chain joins TRBV7-3 to TRBJ2-1; maybe TRBD2 (5 bases). Germline CDR1 reads SGHTA; CDR2 reads FQGTGA. Trimming cost V 5 bases and J 6 bases, with 17 bases left between them. The CDR3 spans 15 residues. In DNA, the CDR3 is TGTGCCAGCAGCCCCGGCTACCGGGATTTCAATGAGCAGTTCTTC. It codes for CASSPGYRDFNEQFF.

The chain links TRBV9 to TRBJ2-5, with D perhaps matching TRBD2 (6 bases). This CDR3 is built from 13 residues. Germline CDR1 is SGDLS and CDR2 is YYNGEE. Trimming cost V 2 bases and J 5 bases, with 10 bases left between them. The CDR3: CASSVSRGETQYF. The CDR3 bases are TGTGCCAGCAGCGTTTCTCGGGGGGAGACCCAGTACTTC.

The CDR3 DNA follows: TGTGCCAGCAGCTTAGGTGACTCCGATGGCTACACCTTC. Translated, it gives CASSLGDSDGYTF. The chain has TRBV7-2 and TRBJ1-2; D gene ambiguous. The V end lost 1 base, the J end lost 6 bases, and 9 bases lay between the germline ends. CDR1 and CDR2 from the germline V gene are SGHTA and FQGNSA. The CDR3 spans 13 residues.

Worth noting for this clone: Distinct nucleotide sequences in the sample also encode this CDR3. The chain uses TRBV15 and TRBJ1-1; tentative D call: TRBD1 (6 bases). V was pared by 3 bases and J by 0 bases, with 8 bases between. The CDR3 has 14 amino acids. CDR1 is LNHNV and CDR2 is YYDKDF in the germline V gene (reference sequence). CDR3 in amino acids: CATSRDSLNTEAFF. Written as DNA, the CDR3 is TGTGCCACCAGCAGGGACAGCCTGAACACTGAAGCTTTCTTT.

The chain carries TRBV2 and TRBJ1-1; the D gene is possibly TRBD1 (6 bases). With 8 bases removed from V and 2 bases from J, the gap between germline ends came to 15 bases. Germline V gives CDR1 SNHLY, CDR2 FYNNEI. CDR3 length: 14 amino acids. CDR3 loop: CASSGDNVNTEAFF. The CDR3 coding sequence is TGTGCCAGCTCAGGGGACAACGTAAACACTGAAGCTTTCTTT.

The rearrangement links TRBV10-2 to TRBJ2-5; 8 bases are shared with TRBD1. Germline lookup yields CDR1 WSHSY and CDR2 SAAADI. CDR3 length: 14 residues. Trimming cost V 3 bases and J 5 bases; bases outside gene matches: 5. The CDR3 DNA sequence: TGCGCCAGCAGTGACAGGGGGCGAACGGAGACCCAGTACTTC. This translates into CASSDRGRTETQYF.

The chain combines TRBV9 with TRBJ1-1; 8 nucleotides align to TRBD1. CDR3 length: 12 residues. The V segment lost 4 bases and the J segment 10 bases; nucleotides outside the gene matches: 6. The germline gives CDR1 SGDLS, CDR2 YYNGEE. The CDR3: CASSTGTGPAFF. The CDR3 DNA sequence: TGTGCCAGCAGCACCGGGACAGGTCCAGCTTTCTTT.

This chain connects TRBV4-1 to TRBJ2-1; no clear D gene. The CDR3 loop spans 14 amino acids. CDR1 and CDR2 (germline): MGHRA, YSYEKL. Trimming stripped 1 base from V and 9 bases from J, with 13 bases between. The chain's CDR3 is CASSQVVSVGEQFF. The DNA of the CDR3 is TGCGCCAGCAGCCAAGTGGTGAGTGTTGGTGAGCAGTTCTTC.

V usage is TRBV9 and J usage is TRBJ2-7; TRBD2 aligns across 8 bases. This CDR3 region has 18 residues. Per germline, CDR1 SGDLS and CDR2 YYNGEE. Trimming took 3 bases from V and 0 from J; bases not matched to a gene: 14. In nucleotides, the CDR3 is TGTGCCAGCAGCGCCTCTCCCTTTAGCGGGGTCTCCTCCTACGAGCAGTACTTC. It is translated as CASSASPFSGVSSYEQYF.

This clone was detected once. This CDR3 is CASSFFSRQGYGNTIYF. The CDR3 DNA reads as TGTGCCAGCAGCTTTTTTTCCAGACAGGGGTATGGAAACACCATATATTTT. This chain uses TRBV11-3 with TRBJ1-3, with 8 bases matching TRBD1. Unmatched junction bases numbered 10, after V lost 3 bases and J lost 3 bases. CDR1 is SGHNT and CDR2 is YENEEA in the germline V gene. The CDR3 contains 17 residues.

The chain has TRBV5-1 and TRBJ1-4; D not certain. V lost 4 bases to trimming and J lost 10 bases, with 23 bases between them. Germline CDR1 SGHRS, CDR2 YFSETQ. The CDR3 is made up of 16 amino acids. In DNA form, the CDR3 reads TGCGCCAGCAGCCCGAACGAGGTCCCACCTCAAGGAAAACTGTTTTTT. Translation gives CASSPNEVPPQGKLFF.

The V and J genes are TRBV27 and TRBJ2-1; 8 nucleotides agree with TRBD2. The CDR3 has 14 amino acids. J gave up 3 bases and V 7 bases, and 5 bases lay outside the gene matches. Germline-derived CDR1 and CDR2 are MNHEY and SMNVEV (reference sequence). The CDR3 bases are TGTGCCAGCAATGCGGCGGGAGGCTACAATGAGCAGTTCTTC. Encoded protein: CASNAAGGYNEQFF.

V is TRBV7-2 and J is TRBJ1-5, with TRBD1 identical over 9 bases. CDR3 size: 16 residues. The germline V gene encodes CDR1 SGHTA and CDR2 FQGNSA. V lost 4 bases, J lost 3 bases, and 7 bases stayed unmatched. This CDR3 reads CASSSGRTGVNQPQHF. The CDR3 DNA is TGTGCCAGCAGCTCTGGCCGGACAGGGGTCAATCAGCCCCAGCATTTT.